This T cell receptor (beta chain) appears in the sequencing data of a study of metastatic and nonmetastatic thyroid tumors. Study-level points and caveats: TCR beta diversity was reportedly significantly higher in malignant thyroid tumors than benign nodules, in blood and tumor.

The ends lost 6 bases at V and 2 bases at J; junction bases unmatched: 8. The CDR3 is made up of 15 amino acids. The germline V gene has CDR1 SNHLY and CDR2 FYNNEI. No treatment had been given to any patient before thyroid surgery. Of note for this clone: The antigen is undetermined.

Using MiXCR, TCRdb re-called clones from the PCR reads. The sample gives 5,500 or so clones, less than 35% of which show up once; 25% is in the top ten. The clonotype originates from a female donor with papillary thyroid cancer or a benign thyroid nodule (not recorded which). Some clones in this sample may be carry-over from other donors' samples. The rearrangement uses TRBV2 and TRBJ2-3, with TRBD2 identical over 7 bases. The material sequenced was adjacent normal tissue. CDR3 nucleotides: TGTGCCAGCAGCCCCGGGACTATCTCCACAGATACGCAGTATTTT. Translation gives CASSPGTISTDTQYF. Looking up the rest from reference TRBV2 and TRBJ2-3 gives the full variable domain: EPEVTQTPSHQVTQMGQEVILRCVPISNHLYFYWYRQILGQKVEFLVSFYNNEISEKSEIFDDQFSVERPDGSNFTLKIRSTKLEDSAMYFCASSPGTISTDTQYFGPGTRLTVL.